This T cell receptor beta chain was recorded in a study of blood T cell repertoires in COVID-19. Study-level information: From the United States, Italy and Spain came samples of acute and convalescent COVID-19. In each case, the material was cDNA or gDNA derived from T cells, B-cell-depleted T cells, or PBMCs.

V lost 1 base to trimming and J lost 1 base, with 11 bases between them. CDR1 LNHDA and CDR2 SQIVND come from the germline V gene (reference sequence). The CDR3 runs 16 residues. Clones were sequenced by immunoSEQ multiplex PCR, and TCRdb holds only the in-frame ones, with some missing. The sample has around 370,000 clones, nearly 90% seen once. Specimen: peripheral blood. V is TRBV19 and J is TRBJ1-5, with a tentative D call TRBD1 (5 bases). The receptor was isolated from a man aged 18-30 years with active or convalescent COVID-19. As DNA, the CDR3 is TGTGCCAGTAGTATAGGGGGGAGGGGAAGCAATCAGCCCCAGCATTTT. It yields the protein CASSIGGRGSNQPQHF.